This T cell receptor beta chain was captured in a study of T cells in Graves' hyperthyroidism and ophthalmopathy. Newly diagnosed hyperthyroidism, duration under 2 months, in patients aged 18 to 65. An approximately 10 ml volume of fresh peripheral blood provided the PBMCs. This clonotype showed up many times. Template material for amplifying TCR beta CDR3 regions consisted of RNA transcripts. In the first-round RT-PCR of the TCR CDR3, the HTBI primer set was used. TCRdb re-called the multiplex PCR reads through MiXCR, storing one row per CDR3 protein. The data show 350,000 to 450,000 distinct CDR3 sequences, about 14% seen once. This CDR3 spans 17 amino acids. Germline V gene lookup returns CDR1 SGHRS and CDR2 YFSETQ. The ends were cut back, 3 bases at V and 2 bases at J, with 18 bases in the middle.

Specimen: blood. This TCR derives from a woman between 55 and 75 years old with Graves' hyperthyroidism. The J gene is TRBJ2-1, the V gene TRBV5-1; a possible D gene is TRBD2 (7 bases). For the CDR3, the DNA is TGCGCCAGCAGCTGGAGGGCTACAGGGAGGGCCTACAATGAGCAGTTCTTC. Translated, it gives CASSWRATGRAYNEQFF.